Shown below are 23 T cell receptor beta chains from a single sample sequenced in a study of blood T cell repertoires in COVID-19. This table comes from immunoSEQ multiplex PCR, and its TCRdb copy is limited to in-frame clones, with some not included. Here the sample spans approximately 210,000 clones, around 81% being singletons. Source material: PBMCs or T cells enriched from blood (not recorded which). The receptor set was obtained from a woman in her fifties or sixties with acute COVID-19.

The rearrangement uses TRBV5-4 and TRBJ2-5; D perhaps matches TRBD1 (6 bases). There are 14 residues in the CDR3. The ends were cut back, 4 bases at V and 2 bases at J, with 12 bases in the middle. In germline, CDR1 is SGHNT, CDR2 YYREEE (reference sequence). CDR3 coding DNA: TGTGCCAGCAGCCCTGAGGGGGTACAAGAGACCCAGTACTTC. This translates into CASSPEGVQETQYF. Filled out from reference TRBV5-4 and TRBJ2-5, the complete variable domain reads ETGVTQSPTHLIKTRGQQVTLRCSSQSGHNTVSWYQQALGQGPQFIFQYYREEENGRGNFPPRFSGLQFPNYSSELNVNALELDDSALYLCASSPEGVQETQYFGPGTRLLVL.

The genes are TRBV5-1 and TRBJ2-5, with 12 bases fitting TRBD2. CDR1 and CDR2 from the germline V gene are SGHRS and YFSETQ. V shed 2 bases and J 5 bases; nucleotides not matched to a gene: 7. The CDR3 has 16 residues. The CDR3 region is CASSLDLAGGLETQYF. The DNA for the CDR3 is TGCGCCAGCAGCTTAGATCTAGCGGGAGGGCTGGAGACCCAGTACTTC.

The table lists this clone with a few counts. The CDR3 DNA reads as TGTGCCAGCACCTTAGGACAGGGACCCTACAATGAGCAGTTCTTC. Translated, it gives CASTLGQGPYNEQFF. V and J are TRBV28 and TRBJ2-1; 8 bases are a match to TRBD1. This CDR3 is 15 amino acids long. V lost 7 bases to trimming and J lost 2 bases; unmatched junction nucleotides: 7. Germline lookup yields CDR1 MDHEN and CDR2 SYDVKM.

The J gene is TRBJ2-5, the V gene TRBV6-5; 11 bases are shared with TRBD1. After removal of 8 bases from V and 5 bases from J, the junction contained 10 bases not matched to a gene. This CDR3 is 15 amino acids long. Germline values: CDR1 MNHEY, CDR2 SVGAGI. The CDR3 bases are TGTGCCAGCGCTAAGGACAGGGGGCCGGTGGAGACCCAGTACTTC. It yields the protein CASAKDRGPVETQYF.

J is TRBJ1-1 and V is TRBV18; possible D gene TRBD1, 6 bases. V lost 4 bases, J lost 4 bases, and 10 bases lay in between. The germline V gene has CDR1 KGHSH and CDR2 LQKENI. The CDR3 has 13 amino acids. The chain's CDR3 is CASSQGVSTEAFF. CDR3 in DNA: TGTGCCAGCTCACAGGGGGTTAGCACTGAAGCTTTCTTT.

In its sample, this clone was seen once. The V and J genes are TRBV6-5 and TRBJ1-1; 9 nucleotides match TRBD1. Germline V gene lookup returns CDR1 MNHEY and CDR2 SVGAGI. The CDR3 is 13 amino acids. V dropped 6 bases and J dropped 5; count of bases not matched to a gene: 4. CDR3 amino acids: CASSYDRGTEAFF. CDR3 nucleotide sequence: TGTGCCAGCAGCTATGACAGGGGGACTGAAGCTTTCTTT.

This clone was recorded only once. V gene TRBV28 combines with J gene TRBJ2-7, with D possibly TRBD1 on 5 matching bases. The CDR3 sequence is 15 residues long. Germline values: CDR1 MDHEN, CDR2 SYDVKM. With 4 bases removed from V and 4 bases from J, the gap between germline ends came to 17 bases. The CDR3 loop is CASSSPDISPYEQYF. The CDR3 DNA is TGTGCCAGCAGTTCCCCGGACATTTCCCCATACGAGCAGTACTTC.

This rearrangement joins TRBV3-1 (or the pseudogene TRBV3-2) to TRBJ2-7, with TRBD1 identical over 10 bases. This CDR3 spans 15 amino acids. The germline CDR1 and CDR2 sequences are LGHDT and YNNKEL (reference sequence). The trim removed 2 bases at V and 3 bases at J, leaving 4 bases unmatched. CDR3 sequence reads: CASSQPGQGFYEQYF. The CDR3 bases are TGTGCCAGCAGCCAACCGGGACAGGGGTTCTACGAGCAGTACTTC.

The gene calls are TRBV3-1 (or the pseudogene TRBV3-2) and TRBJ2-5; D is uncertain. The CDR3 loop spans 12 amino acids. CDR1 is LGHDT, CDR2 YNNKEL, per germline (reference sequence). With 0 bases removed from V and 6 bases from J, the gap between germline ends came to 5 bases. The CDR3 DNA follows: TGTGCCAGCAGCCAAGAGGCAAAGACCCAGTACTTC. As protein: CASSQEAKTQYF.

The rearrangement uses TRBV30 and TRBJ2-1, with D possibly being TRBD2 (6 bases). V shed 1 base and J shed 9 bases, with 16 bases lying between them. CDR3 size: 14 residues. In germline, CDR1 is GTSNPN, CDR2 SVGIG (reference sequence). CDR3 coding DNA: TGTGCCTGGAGTGACCGGACTATCCGAGCTGAGCAGTTCTTC. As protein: CAWSDRTIRAEQFF.

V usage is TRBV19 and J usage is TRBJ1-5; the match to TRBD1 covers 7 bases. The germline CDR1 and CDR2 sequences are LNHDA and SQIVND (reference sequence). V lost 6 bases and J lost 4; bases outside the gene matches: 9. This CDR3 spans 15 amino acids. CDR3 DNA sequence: TGTGCCAGTAGCACCTCCAGCAGGGGGAATCAGCCCCAGCATTTT. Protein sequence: CASSTSSRGNQPQHF.

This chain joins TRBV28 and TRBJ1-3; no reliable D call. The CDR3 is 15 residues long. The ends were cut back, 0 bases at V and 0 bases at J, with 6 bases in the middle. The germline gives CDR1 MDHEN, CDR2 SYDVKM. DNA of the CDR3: TGTGCCAGCAGTTTATGGGGGAGCTCTGGAAACACCATATATTTT. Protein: CASSLWGSSGNTIYF.

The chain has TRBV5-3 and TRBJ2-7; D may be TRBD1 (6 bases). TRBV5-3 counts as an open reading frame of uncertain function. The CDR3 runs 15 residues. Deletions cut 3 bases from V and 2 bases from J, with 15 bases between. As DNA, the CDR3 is TGTGCCAGAAGCTCCGAACCACAGGGAGCCTACGAGCAGTACTTC. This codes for CARSSEPQGAYEQYF.

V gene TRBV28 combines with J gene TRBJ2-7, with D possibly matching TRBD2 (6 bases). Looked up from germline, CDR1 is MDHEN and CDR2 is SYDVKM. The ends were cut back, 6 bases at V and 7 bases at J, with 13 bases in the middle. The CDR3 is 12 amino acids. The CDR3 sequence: CASSRRGGEQYF. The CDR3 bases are TGTGCCAGCAGCCGTCGGGGAGGAGAGCAGTACTTC. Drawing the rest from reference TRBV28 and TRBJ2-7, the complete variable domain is DVKVTQSSRYLVKRTGEKVFLECVQDMDHENMFWYRQDPGLGLRLIYFSYDVKMKEKGDIPEGYSVSREKKERFSLILESASTNQTSMYLCASSRRGGEQYFGPGTRLTVT.

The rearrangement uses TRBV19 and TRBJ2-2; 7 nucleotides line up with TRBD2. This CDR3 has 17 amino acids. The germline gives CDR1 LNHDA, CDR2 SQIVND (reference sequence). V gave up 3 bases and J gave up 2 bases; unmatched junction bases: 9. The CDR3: CASSIWELATNTGELFF. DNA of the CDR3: TGTGCCAGTAGTATCTGGGAACTAGCGACAAACACCGGGGAGCTGTTTTTT.

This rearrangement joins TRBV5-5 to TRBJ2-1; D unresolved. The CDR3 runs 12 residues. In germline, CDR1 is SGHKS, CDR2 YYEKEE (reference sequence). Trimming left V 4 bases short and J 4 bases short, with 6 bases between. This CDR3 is CASSPLYNEQFF. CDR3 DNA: TGTGCCAGCAGCCCTCTTTACAATGAGCAGTTCTTC.

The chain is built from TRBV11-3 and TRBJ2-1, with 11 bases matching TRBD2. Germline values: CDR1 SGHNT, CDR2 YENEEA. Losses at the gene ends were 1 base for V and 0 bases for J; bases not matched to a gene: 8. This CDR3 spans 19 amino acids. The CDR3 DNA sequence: TGTGCCAGCAGCTTAGGTCTAGCGGGGGGCTTTAGCTCCTACAATGAGCAGTTCTTC. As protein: CASSLGLAGGFSSYNEQFF.

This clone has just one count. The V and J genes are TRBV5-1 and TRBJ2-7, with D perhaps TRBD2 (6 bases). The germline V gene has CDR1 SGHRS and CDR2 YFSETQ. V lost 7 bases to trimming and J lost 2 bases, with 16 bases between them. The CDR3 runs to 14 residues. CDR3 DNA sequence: TGCGCCAGCTCCGGGACGGGAGTTGCCTACGAGCAGTACTTC. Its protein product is CASSGTGVAYEQYF.

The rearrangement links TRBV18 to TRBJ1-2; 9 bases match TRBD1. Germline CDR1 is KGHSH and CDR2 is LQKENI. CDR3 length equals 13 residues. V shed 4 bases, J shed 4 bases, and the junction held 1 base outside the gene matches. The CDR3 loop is CASSRGQGYGYTF. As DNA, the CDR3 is TGTGCCAGCTCACGGGGACAGGGCTATGGCTACACCTTC.

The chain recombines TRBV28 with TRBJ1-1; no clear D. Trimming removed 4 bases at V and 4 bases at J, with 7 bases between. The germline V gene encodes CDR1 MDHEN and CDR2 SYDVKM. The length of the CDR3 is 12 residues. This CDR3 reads CASSSLTTEAFF. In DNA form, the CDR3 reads TGTGCCAGCAGTTCGCTAACCACTGAAGCTTTCTTT.

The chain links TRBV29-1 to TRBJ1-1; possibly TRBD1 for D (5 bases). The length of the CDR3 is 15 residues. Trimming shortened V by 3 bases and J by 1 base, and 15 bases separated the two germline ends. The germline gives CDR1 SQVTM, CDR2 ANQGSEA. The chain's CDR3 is CSVEGRSRSNTEAFF. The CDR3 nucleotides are TGCAGCGTTGAGGGGCGAAGCCGATCGAACACTGAAGCTTTCTTT. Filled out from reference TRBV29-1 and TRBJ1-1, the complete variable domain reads SAVISQKPSRDICQRGTSLTIQCQVDSQVTMMFWYRQQPGQSLTLIATANQGSEATYESGFVIDKFPISRPNLTFSTLTVSNMSPEDSSIYLCSVEGRSRSNTEAFFGQGTRLTVV.

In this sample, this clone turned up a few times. The CDR3 sequence: CASSLAGVNSPLHF. The DNA of the CDR3 is TGTGCCAGCAGCTTAGCAGGGGTGAATTCACCCCTCCACTTT. The chain is built from TRBV7-8 and TRBJ1-6, with D perhaps matching TRBD1 (5 bases). Trimming stripped 0 bases from V and 7 bases from J, with 7 bases between. Germline CDR1 and CDR2: SGHVS and FQNEAQ. The CDR3 consists of 14 residues.

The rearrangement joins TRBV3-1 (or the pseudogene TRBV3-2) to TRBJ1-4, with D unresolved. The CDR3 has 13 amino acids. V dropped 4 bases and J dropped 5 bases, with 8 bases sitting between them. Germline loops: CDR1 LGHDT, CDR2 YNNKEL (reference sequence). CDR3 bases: TGTGCCAGCAGCCGGCAGGTCAATGAAAAACTGTTTTTT. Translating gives CASSRQVNEKLFF.